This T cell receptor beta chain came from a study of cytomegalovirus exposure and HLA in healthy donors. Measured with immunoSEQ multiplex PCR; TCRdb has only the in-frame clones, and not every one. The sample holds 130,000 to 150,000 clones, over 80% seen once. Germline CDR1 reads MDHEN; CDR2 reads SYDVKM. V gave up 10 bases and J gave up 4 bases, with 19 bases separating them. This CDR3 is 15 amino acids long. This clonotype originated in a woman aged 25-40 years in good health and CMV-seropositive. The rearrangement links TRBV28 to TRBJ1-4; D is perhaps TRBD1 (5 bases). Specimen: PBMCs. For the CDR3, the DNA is TGTGCCACCGCATCCTACAGGCTTAGTAATGAAAAACTGTTTTTT. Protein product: CATASYRLSNEKLFF.